This TCR beta chain was sequenced during a study of T-cell memory formation after mild COVID-19. Study-level background: The TCR clusters were mostly specific to one donor. General study points: Of the contracting clones, CD4+ ones lay mainly in CM and EM, and CD8+ ones in EMRA. Contracting clones from day 15 to 85 showed balanced CD4/CD8; later expanders favored CD4+.

One entry per CDR3 protein results from TCRdb running MiXCR on the 5' RACE reads. The table shows about 440,000 distinct CDR3 sequences, with 20% occurring only once. This CDR3 comprises 17 residues. The V gene's germline CDR1 is LGHDT and CDR2 YNNKEL (reference sequence). V was trimmed by 5 bases and J by 6 bases, leaving 23 bases between them. This clonotype was found a few times. No antigen is known for it. The sample consisted of PBMCs or a T cell subset sorted from them (not recorded which). The J gene is TRBJ2-1, the V gene TRBV3-1; no definite D call. The source is an adult woman who had mild COVID-19 (a few samples of this study predate the infection). Cell type and time point are not known. CDR3 protein: CASSLGRIEGGANEQFF. The CDR3 DNA reads TGTGCCAGCAGCTTAGGTCGGATCGAAGGTGGTGCCAATGAGCAGTTCTTC.